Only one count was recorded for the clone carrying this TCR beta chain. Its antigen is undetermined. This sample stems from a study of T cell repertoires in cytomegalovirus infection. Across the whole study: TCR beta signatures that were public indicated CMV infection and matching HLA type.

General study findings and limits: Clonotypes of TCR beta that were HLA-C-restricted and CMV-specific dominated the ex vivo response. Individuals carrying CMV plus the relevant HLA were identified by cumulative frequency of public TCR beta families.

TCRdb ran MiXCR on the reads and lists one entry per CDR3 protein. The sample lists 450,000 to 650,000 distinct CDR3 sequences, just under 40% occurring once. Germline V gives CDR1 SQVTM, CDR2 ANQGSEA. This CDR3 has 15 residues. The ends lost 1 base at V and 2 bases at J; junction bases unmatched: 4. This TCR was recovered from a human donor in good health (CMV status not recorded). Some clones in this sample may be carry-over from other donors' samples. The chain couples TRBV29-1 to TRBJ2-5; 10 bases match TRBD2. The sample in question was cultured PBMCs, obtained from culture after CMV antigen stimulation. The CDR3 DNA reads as TGCAGCGTTGAAGGGACTAGCGGAGGACAAGAGACCCAGTACTTC. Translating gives CSVEGTSGGQETQYF.